These 21 T cell receptor beta chains share one sample of origin, sequenced in a study of T-cell reconstitution after alpha-beta-depleted transplantation in children. Unique molecular identifiers were incorporated when the TCRbeta library was constructed. A single record per CDR3 protein comes from TCRdb applying MiXCR to the PCR reads. The table lists about 540,000 distinct CDR3 sequences, around 27% of them singletons. Sequenced here: PBMCs, sampled before TCRalphabeta/CD19-depleted stem cell transplant. All receptors derive from a boy less than two years old with Wiskott-Aldrich syndrome, due to receive a stem cell transplant.

The chain links TRBV10-2 to TRBJ1-2; D gene unclear. Germline V gene data show CDR1 as WSHSY and CDR2 as SAAADI. V dropped 8 bases and J dropped 5 bases, with 12 bases sitting between them. This CDR3 comprises 12 residues. CDR3 in DNA: TGCGCCAGCCGCGAGGGCGGATATGGCTACACCTTC. This translates into CASREGGYGYTF.

The chain carries TRBV20-1 and TRBJ2-7, with a weak D call TRBD1 (6 bases). CDR3 length: 14 residues. V shed 7 bases and J shed 9 bases, with 25 bases lying between them. Germline assignment: CDR1 DFQATT and CDR2 SNEGSKA (reference sequence). Written as DNA, the CDR3 is TGCAGTGTCCCTTCGGGGACAAATCCTCGCGGGCAGTACTTC. This sequence encodes CSVPSGTNPRGQYF.

This clonotype was seen a few times. This chain's CDR3 is CASSFGRTGQAMNTEAFF. For the CDR3, the DNA is TGTGCCAGCAGTTTTGGTCGTACGGGACAGGCGATGAACACTGAAGCTTTCTTT. J is TRBJ1-1 and V is TRBV27; 8 bases map to TRBD1. Germline CDR1 is MNHEY and CDR2 is SMNVEV (reference sequence). The CDR3 is 18 residues long. V shed 3 bases and J 0 bases; nucleotides not matched to a gene: 12.

The sample holds a few counts of this clonotype. The rearrangement uses TRBV27 and TRBJ2-5; 7 bases map to TRBD2. Germline V gives CDR1 MNHEY, CDR2 SMNVEV (reference sequence). After removal of 1 base from V and 1 base from J, the junction contained 3 bases not matched to a gene. The CDR3 extends over 15 amino acids. The DNA for the CDR3 is TGTGCCAGCAGTTTATGGGCTAGCGGCCAAGAGACCCAGTACTTC. This translates into CASSLWASGQETQYF.

The rearrangement uses TRBV6-5 and TRBJ1-1; no clear D gene. Trimming took 2 bases from V and 6 from J, leaving 10 bases between them. Germline CDR1 MNHEY, CDR2 SVGAGI. The CDR3 length is 13 residues. As DNA, the CDR3 is TGTGCCAGCAGTTACAACCCGGACGCTGAAGCTTTCTTT. It translates to CASSYNPDAEAFF.

This clonotype turned up a few times. The genes are TRBV6-5 and TRBJ2-2, with D tentatively TRBD2 (6 bases). In germline, CDR1 is MNHEY, CDR2 SVGAGI. The CDR3 sequence is 18 residues long. V was clipped by 2 bases and J by 5 bases, with 21 bases between them. This CDR3 is CASSYQKKSSALTGELFF. In DNA, the CDR3 is TGTGCCAGCAGTTACCAAAAAAAGTCTAGCGCCCTAACCGGGGAGCTGTTTTTT.

The rearrangement uses TRBV10-3 and TRBJ2-2; D is perhaps TRBD1 (6 bases). The CDR3 totals 15 residues. Germline assignment: CDR1 ENHRY and CDR2 SYGVKD. V dropped 4 bases and J dropped 7 bases, with 16 bases sitting between them. Written as DNA, the CDR3 is TGTGCCATCAGTGGACCACCCAACAGGGACGGGGAGCTGTTTTTT. Protein product: CAISGPPNRDGELFF.

The rearrangement uses TRBV12-3 or TRBV12-4 and TRBJ2-5; tentatively, D is TRBD2 (6 bases). Trimming cost V 2 bases and J 1 base, with 14 bases left between them. CDR3 length: 16 amino acids. The CDR3 coding sequence is TGTGCCAGCAGTTTACGGCGGGGAGACCTCCAAGAGACCCAGTACTTC. This gives the protein CASSLRRGDLQETQYF.

This chain joins TRBV29-1 and TRBJ2-5; D is unclear. Germline V gene data show CDR1 as SQVTM and CDR2 as ANQGSEA. V lost 3 bases, J lost 0 bases, and 8 bases lay in between. The CDR3 spans 13 residues. CDR3 amino acids: CSVEGKYQETQYF. As DNA, the CDR3 is TGCAGCGTTGAGGGGAAGTACCAAGAGACCCAGTACTTC.

The chain couples TRBV15 to TRBJ1-4; TRBD1 matches 8 bases. The CDR3 length is 15 residues. J lost 8 bases, V lost 2 bases, and 7 bases had no gene match. Germline V gene lookup returns CDR1 LNHNV and CDR2 YYDKDF (reference sequence). The CDR3 region is CATSRPQGAFEKLFF. In DNA form, the CDR3 reads TGTGCCACCAGCAGACCCCAGGGGGCATTCGAAAAACTGTTTTTT.

This clonotype has a handful of counts. The chain has TRBV20-1 and TRBJ2-3; 10 positions match TRBD2. The V and J ends lost 5 bases and 2 bases, in that order; junction bases with no gene match: 7. This CDR3 contains 15 residues. The germline gives CDR1 DFQATT, CDR2 SNEGSKA (reference sequence). The CDR3 nucleotides are TGCAGTGCTTGGATACTAGCGGGGAACACAGATACGCAGTATTTT. Translating gives CSAWILAGNTDTQYF.

The rearrangement joins TRBV28 to TRBJ2-1, with D possibly TRBD1 on 6 matching bases. Trimming removed 8 bases at V and 3 bases at J, with 14 bases between. Germline CDR1 is MDHEN and CDR2 is SYDVKM. The CDR3 has 14 amino acids. DNA for the CDR3: TGTGCCAGCTTAGGGGGTCCCTACTACAATGAGCAGTTCTTC. It codes for CASLGGPYYNEQFF.

V usage is TRBV20-1 and J usage is TRBJ2-1; 11 nucleotides align to TRBD2. The J segment lost 7 bases and the V segment lost 4 bases, leaving 9 bases of the junction unmatched. There are 15 residues in the CDR3. Germline V lookup: CDR1 DFQATT, CDR2 SNEGSKA (reference sequence). Here the CDR3 DNA reads TGCAGTGCTAAACTACTAGCGGGAGTTCTTAATGAGCAGTTCTTC. It translates to CSAKLLAGVLNEQFF.

The sample holds a few counts of this clonotype. The chain joins TRBV29-1 to TRBJ2-2; the D is unclear. The length of the CDR3 is 12 residues. V lost 7 bases and J lost 5, with 11 bases in between. Germline CDR1 is SQVTM and CDR2 is ANQGSEA. The CDR3 coding sequence is TGCAGCGCCTCCTTTATGACCGGGGAGCTGTTTTTT. Its translation is CSASFMTGELFF.

The J gene is TRBJ2-1, the V gene TRBV5-1; 12 bases map to TRBD2. After removal of 1 base from V and 0 bases from J, the junction contained 2 bases not matched to a gene. Germline V CDR1 and CDR2: SGHRS, YFSETQ. There are 17 residues in the CDR3. The CDR3 region is CASSLTSGRSSYNEQFF. For the CDR3, the DNA is TGCGCCAGCAGCTTGACTAGCGGGAGGAGCTCCTACAATGAGCAGTTCTTC.

V usage is TRBV4-1 and J usage is TRBJ2-3; D remains ambiguous. The V end was cut by 0 bases, the J end by 7 bases, with 11 bases between. CDR3 length equals 14 residues. Germline-derived CDR1 and CDR2 are MGHRA and YSYEKL. CDR3 DNA: TGCGCCAGCAGCCAAGATTCCCTGGTCTATACGCAGTATTTT. It codes for CASSQDSLVYTQYF.

This clonotype showed up just a few times. The chain couples TRBV5-1 to TRBJ2-1; 9 nucleotides agree with TRBD2. The V gene's germline CDR1 is SGHRS and CDR2 YFSETQ. The CDR3 is made up of 11 amino acids. V trimming: 9 bases; J trimming: 10 bases; junction bases outside the gene matches: 5. The chain's CDR3 is CATKTSGEQFF. Written as DNA, the CDR3 is TGCGCCACCAAGACTAGCGGCGAGCAGTTCTTC.

The chain links TRBV5-1 to TRBJ1-5; 8 nucleotides line up with TRBD1. With V trimmed by 4 bases and J by 6 bases, 6 bases remained unmatched. The CDR3 is made up of 14 amino acids. CDR1 SGHRS and CDR2 YFSETQ come from the germline V gene. The CDR3 nucleotides are TGCGCCAGCAGCCCAGGACAGGGCACTCAGCCCCAGCATTTT. This sequence encodes CASSPGQGTQPQHF.

In this sample, this clonotype turned up a few times. This rearrangement joins TRBV7-2 to TRBJ2-5; 7 nucleotides agree with TRBD1. This CDR3 comprises 15 residues. Germline V gives CDR1 SGHTA, CDR2 FQGNSA. V dropped 3 bases and J dropped 1; count of bases not matched to a gene: 5. The CDR3 spells CASSFYRGSQETQYF. The CDR3 DNA reads as TGTGCCAGCAGCTTCTACAGGGGTTCCCAAGAGACCCAGTACTTC.

This clonotype was observed a few times. This chain connects TRBV20-1 to TRBJ2-2; D possibly corresponds to TRBD1 (5 bases). The CDR3 has 16 amino acids. Germline V gene lookup returns CDR1 DFQATT and CDR2 SNEGSKA (reference sequence). Trimming shortened V by 0 bases and J by 4 bases, and 15 bases separated the two germline ends. CDR3 residues: CSAREWQGLTTGELFF. The CDR3 nucleotides read TGCAGTGCTAGAGAATGGCAGGGCCTTACCACCGGGGAGCTGTTTTTT.

The chain carries TRBV10-3 and TRBJ2-7; 12 nucleotides line up with TRBD2. There are 13 residues in the CDR3. J gave up 8 bases and V 4 bases, and 3 bases lay outside the gene matches. Germline V gene sequence: CDR1 ENHRY, CDR2 SYGVKD. CDR3 DNA sequence: TGTGCCATCAGTGGACTAGCGGGAGAGCAGCAGTACTTC. Translated: CAISGLAGEQQYF.